This is a list of T cell receptor beta chains from one sample in a study of cytomegalovirus exposure and HLA in healthy donors. The repertoire was sequenced with immunoSEQ multiplex PCR; TCRdb's copy has only in-frame clones and lacks some. The sample lists some 170,000 clones, 80% to 90% occurring once. The sequencing input was PBMCs. These receptors were taken from a woman aged 18-29 years in good health and CMV-seronegative. The CDR3 runs from the conserved cysteine through the conserved F or W. Fields, in order: CDR3 DNA, CDR3 protein, D gene, J gene, clone size, V gene. The D gene is left open where the match is weak. Rows may omit the clone size; those that give it use once, few, many or a size class.

TGTGCCAGTAGCCCGGCAGTACAGCCATATGAAGCTTTCTTT	CASSPAVQPYEAFF	.	TRBJ1-1	.	TRBV19
TGTGCCATCAGTGAAGACAGTTATGGCTACACCTTC	CAISEDSYGYTF	.	TRBJ1-2	.	TRBV10-3
TGCAGTGCTAGAGATCTGGATACGCAGTATTTT	CSARDLDTQYF	.	TRBJ2-3	.	TRBV20-1
TGTGCCAGCTCACCTCTGGACAGCTCCTACAATGAGCAGTTCTTC	CASSPLDSSYNEQFF	.	TRBJ2-1	.	TRBV18
TGTGCCTGGAGTGGACAGCAGAACACTGAAGCTTTCTTT	CAWSGQQNTEAFF	.	TRBJ1-1	.	TRBV30
TGTGCCAGCAGTGATCAAGCCGTCTACTATGGCTACACCTTC	CASSDQAVYYGYTF	.	TRBJ1-2	.	TRBV25-1
TGTGCCAGCCGCCGAGGAGACAGTACGATATTCTTC	CASRRGDSTIFF	.	TRBJ2-1	few	TRBV11-3
TGTGCCAGCAGCCAAGCGTCCGGTACGCAGTATTTT	CASSQASGTQYF	.	TRBJ2-3	.	TRBV4-2
TGTGCCAGCAGCTTAACAGGGGTTACTAACTATGGCTACACCTTC	CASSLTGVTNYGYTF	TRBD1	TRBJ1-2	.	TRBV5-4
TGTGCCAGCAGTGAGTCGGCCTACGAGCAGTACTTC	CASSESAYEQYF	.	TRBJ2-7	.	TRBV6-1
TGTGCCAGTAGTATAGGGAAGGGGAACGAGCAGTACTTC	CASSIGKGNEQYF	.	TRBJ2-7	once	TRBV19
TGTGCCTGGAGTACGACTCCTTTTGGGGCCAACGTCCTGACTTTC	CAWSTTPFGANVLTF	.	TRBJ2-6	.	TRBV30
TGCGCCAGCAGGCCCGAGGCGGATACGCAGTATTTT	CASRPEADTQYF	.	TRBJ2-3	.	TRBV5-1
TGTGCCAGTAGTATGGGGACAGGCGCCTACGAGCAGTACTTC	CASSMGTGAYEQYF	TRBD1	TRBJ2-7	.	TRBV19
TGTGCCAGCAGCTCCCGACAGGGGAATTCACCCCTCCACTTT	CASSSRQGNSPLHF	TRBD1	TRBJ1-6	once	TRBV7-9
TGTGCCAGCAGCACACATCGGACGGGAGAGCAGTACTTC	CASSTHRTGEQYF	.	TRBJ2-7	.	TRBV27
TGTGCCAGTAGTATGATCCAGGGGGCCTACAATGAGCAGTTCTTC	CASSMIQGAYNEQFF	TRBD1	TRBJ2-1	.	TRBV19
TGTGCCAGCAGCCGAGTGACCGGGACAGTCTACGAGCAGTACTTC	CASSRVTGTVYEQYF	TRBD1	TRBJ2-7	.	TRBV7-6
TGTGCCAGTAGTATAGGAGGCCAGGGGATGGGGTCTGAAGCTTTCTTT	CASSIGGQGMGSEAFF	.	TRBJ1-1	.	TRBV19
TGTGCCAGCAGCTTTACTAGCGCGACCCAGTACTTC	CASSFTSATQYF	TRBD2	TRBJ2-5	.	TRBV7-2
TGTGCCATCAGTGACCCACAGGAACTGAACACTGAAGCTTTCTTT	CAISDPQELNTEAFF	.	TRBJ1-1	.	TRBV10-3
TGCGCCAGCAGCCAAGAGGTAGCGGGGGGGCCGTTAGCCAAAAACATTCAGTACTTC	CASSQEVAGGPLAKNIQYF	TRBD2	TRBJ2-4	.	TRBV4-1
TGTGCCAGCAGCTTAGAGAGGGGGCCGTACGAGCAGTACTTC	CASSLERGPYEQYF	TRBD1	TRBJ2-7	.	TRBV11-3
TGTGCCAGCAGCTGGAACAGGGACACTGAAGCTTTCTTT	CASSWNRDTEAFF	.	TRBJ1-1	.	TRBV11-3